The entry below gives a single TCR beta chain sequence along with its context. The record originates from a study of blood T cell repertoires in COVID-19. Study in general: COVID-19 samples collected from the United States, Italy and Spain covered acute and convalescent phases. T cells, B-cell-depleted T cells, or PBMCs provided the cDNA or gDNA that served as material.

V shed 7 bases and J shed 1 base, with 16 bases lying between them. The V gene's germline CDR1 is MDHEN and CDR2 SYDVKM. This CDR3 is built from 15 residues. Seattle patients were enrolled while actively infected and followed longitudinally. Authors' methods: Scientists estimated how many nucleated cells there were by amplifying reference gene primers. The table came from immunoSEQ multiplex PCR; TCRdb's copy has only in-frame clones and leaves some out. V and J calls and clone size are given by that table; D and trimming were obtained from the DNA. Among roughly 230,000 clones listed, less than 90% were seen once.

Source material: peripheral blood. The chain carries TRBV28 and TRBJ2-5; D is undetermined. This receptor was identified in a woman of 80 years or more with COVID-19, enrolled during active disease. DNA for the CDR3: TGTGCCAGCACCCCTTCCCGACCGGGCCAAGAGACCCAGTACTTC. Its translation: CASTPSRPGQETQYF.